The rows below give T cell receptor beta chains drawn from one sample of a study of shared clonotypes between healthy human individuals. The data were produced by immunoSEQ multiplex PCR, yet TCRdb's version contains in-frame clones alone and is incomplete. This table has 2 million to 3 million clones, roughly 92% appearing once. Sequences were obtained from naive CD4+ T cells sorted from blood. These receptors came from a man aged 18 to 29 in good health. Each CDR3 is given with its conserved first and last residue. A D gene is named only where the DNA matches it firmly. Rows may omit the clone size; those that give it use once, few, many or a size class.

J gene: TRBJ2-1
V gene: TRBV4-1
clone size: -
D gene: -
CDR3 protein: CASSQPTSKPYNEQFF
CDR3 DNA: TGCGCCAGCAGCCAACCAACTAGCAAACCTTACAATGAGCAGTTCTTC

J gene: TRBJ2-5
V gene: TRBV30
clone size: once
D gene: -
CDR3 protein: CAWSRRKIRETQYF
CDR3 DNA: TGTGCCTGGAGTCGACGGAAGATTCGGGAGACCCAGTACTTC

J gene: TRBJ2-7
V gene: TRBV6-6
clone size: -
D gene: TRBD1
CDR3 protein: CASDDRGLYEQYF
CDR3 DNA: TGTGCCAGCGATGACAGGGGGCTGTACGAGCAGTACTTC

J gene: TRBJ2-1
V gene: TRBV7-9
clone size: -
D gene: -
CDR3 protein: CASGRRAGSYNEQFF
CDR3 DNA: TGTGCCAGCGGAAGGCGGGCGGGGTCCTACAATGAGCAGTTCTTC

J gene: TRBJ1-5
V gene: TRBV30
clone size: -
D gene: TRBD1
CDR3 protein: CAWSRTGTVGNQPQHF
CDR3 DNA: TGTGCCTGGAGTCGAACCGGGACAGTTGGCAATCAGCCCCAGCATTTT

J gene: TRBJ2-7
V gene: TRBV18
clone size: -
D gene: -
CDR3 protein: CASSQGTGYEQYF
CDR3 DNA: TGTGCCAGCTCACAAGGTACCGGGTACGAGCAGTACTTC

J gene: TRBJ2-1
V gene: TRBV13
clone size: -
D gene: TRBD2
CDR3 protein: CASSSPTLTLAGGLLSYNEQFF
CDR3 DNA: TGTGCCAGCAGCTCCCCGACACTTACTCTAGCGGGGGGTCTGTTATCCTACAATGAGCAGTTCTTC

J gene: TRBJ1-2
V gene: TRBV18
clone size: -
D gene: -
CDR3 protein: CASSPSVGNANYGYTF
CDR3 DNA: TGTGCCAGCTCACCGAGTGTAGGGAACGCTAACTATGGCTACACCTTC

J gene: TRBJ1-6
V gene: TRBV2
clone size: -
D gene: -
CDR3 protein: CASKLDSPLHF
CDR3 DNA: TGTGCCAGCAAACTTGACTCACCCCTCCACTTT

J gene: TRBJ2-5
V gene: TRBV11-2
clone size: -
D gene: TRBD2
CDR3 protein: CASSLGGIETQYF
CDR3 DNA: TGTGCCAGCAGCTTGGGGGGGATCGAGACCCAGTACTTC

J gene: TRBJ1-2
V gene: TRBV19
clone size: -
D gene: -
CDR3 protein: CASSISPDNYGYTF
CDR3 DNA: TGTGCCAGTAGTATATCTCCAGATAACTATGGCTACACCTTC

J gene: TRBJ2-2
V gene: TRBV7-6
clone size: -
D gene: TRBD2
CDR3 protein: CASMREWAGELFF
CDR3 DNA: TGTGCCAGCATGCGGGAGTGGGCCGGGGAGCTGTTTTTT

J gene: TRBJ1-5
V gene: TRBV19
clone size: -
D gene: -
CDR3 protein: CASTPGQLRNLTFNQPQHF
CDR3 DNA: TGTGCCAGTACCCCTGGACAGCTTCGAAATTTGACTTTCAATCAGCCCCAGCATTTT

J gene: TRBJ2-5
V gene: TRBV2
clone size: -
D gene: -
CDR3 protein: CASSGRRETQYF
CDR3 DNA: TGTGCCAGCAGTGGACGGAGAGAGACCCAGTACTTC

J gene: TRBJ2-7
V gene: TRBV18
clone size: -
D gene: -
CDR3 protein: CASSQAQGSAEQYF
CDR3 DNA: TGTGCCAGCTCACAGGCGCAGGGATCGGCTGAGCAGTACTTC

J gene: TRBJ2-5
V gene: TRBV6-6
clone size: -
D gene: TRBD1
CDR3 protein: CASSPGQAQETQYF
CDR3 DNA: TGTGCCAGCAGTCCCGGACAGGCCCAAGAGACCCAGTACTTC

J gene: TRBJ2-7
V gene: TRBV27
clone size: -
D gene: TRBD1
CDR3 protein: CASRFLDRGTYEQYF
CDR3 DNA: TGTGCCAGCCGTTTCCTGGACAGGGGTACCTACGAGCAGTACTTC

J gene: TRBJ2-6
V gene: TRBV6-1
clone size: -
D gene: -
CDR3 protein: CASSGWTVTSGANVLTF
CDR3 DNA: TGTGCCAGCAGTGGTTGGACAGTGACCTCTGGGGCCAACGTCCTGACTTTC

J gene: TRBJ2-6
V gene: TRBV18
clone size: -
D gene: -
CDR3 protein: CASSRDTTGANVLTF
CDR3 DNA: TGTGCCAGCTCACGAGACACTACTGGGGCCAACGTCCTGACTTTC

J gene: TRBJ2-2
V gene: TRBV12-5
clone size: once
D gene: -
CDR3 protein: CASGLVGGPVANTGELFF
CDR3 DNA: TGTGCTAGTGGTTTGGTTGGAGGTCCTGTCGCGAACACCGGGGAGCTGTTTTTT

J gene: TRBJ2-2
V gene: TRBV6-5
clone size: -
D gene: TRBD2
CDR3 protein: CASRETSGATGELFF
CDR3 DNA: TGTGCCAGCAGGGAGACTAGCGGGGCGACCGGGGAGCTGTTTTTT

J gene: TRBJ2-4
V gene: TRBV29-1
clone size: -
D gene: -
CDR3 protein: CSVRQKLAKNIQYF
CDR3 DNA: TGCAGCGTGCGACAGAAATTGGCCAAAAACATTCAGTACTTC

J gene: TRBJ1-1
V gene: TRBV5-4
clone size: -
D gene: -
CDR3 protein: CASSLFPQGNTEAFF
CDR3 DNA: TGTGCCAGCAGCTTGTTCCCCCAAGGGAACACTGAAGCTTTCTTT

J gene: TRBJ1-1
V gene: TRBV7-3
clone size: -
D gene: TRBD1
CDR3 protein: CASSPGGTGALNTEAFF
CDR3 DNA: TGTGCCAGCAGCCCAGGGGGGACAGGGGCGTTGAACACTGAAGCTTTCTTT

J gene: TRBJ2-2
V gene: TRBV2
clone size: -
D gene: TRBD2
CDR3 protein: CASRASGDYTGELFF
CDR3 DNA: TGTGCCAGCAGGGCTAGCGGAGATTACACCGGGGAGCTGTTTTTT

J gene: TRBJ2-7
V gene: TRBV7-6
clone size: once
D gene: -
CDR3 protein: CASSPGGPEQYF
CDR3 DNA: TGTGCCAGCAGCCCCGGCGGGCCCGAGCAGTACTTC

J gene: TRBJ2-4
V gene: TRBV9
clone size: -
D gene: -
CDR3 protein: CASSRSVELAKNIQYF
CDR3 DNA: TGTGCCAGCAGCCGTAGTGTTGAGCTAGCCAAAAACATTCAGTACTTC

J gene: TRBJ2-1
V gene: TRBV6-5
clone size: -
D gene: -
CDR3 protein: CASSTWREEWFF
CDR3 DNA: TGTGCCAGCAGTACCTGGAGGGAAGAGTGGTTCTTC

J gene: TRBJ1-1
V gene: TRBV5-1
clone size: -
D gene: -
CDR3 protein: CASSLRGTEAFF
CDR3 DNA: TGCGCCAGCAGCTTGCGTGGAACTGAAGCTTTCTTT

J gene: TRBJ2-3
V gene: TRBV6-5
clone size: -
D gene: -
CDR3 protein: CASSYSNLPDTQYF
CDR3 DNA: TGTGCCAGCAGTTACTCGAATCTACCAGATACGCAGTATTTT

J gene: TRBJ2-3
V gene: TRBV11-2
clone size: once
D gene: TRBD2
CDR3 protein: CASSFRLAGDTQYF
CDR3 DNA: TGTGCCAGCAGCTTTAGACTAGCGGGAGATACGCAGTATTTT

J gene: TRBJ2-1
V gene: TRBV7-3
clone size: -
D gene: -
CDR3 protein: CASSSYRSSYNEQFF
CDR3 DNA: TGTGCCAGCAGCTCTTACAGGAGCTCCTACAATGAGCAGTTCTTC

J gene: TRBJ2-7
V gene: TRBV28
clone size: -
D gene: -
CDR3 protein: CASSFGYEQYF
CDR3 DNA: TGTGCCAGCAGTTTCGGATACGAGCAGTACTTC

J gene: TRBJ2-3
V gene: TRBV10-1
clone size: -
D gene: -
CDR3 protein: CASSELGGRSSTDTQYF
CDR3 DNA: TGCGCCAGCAGTGAATTGGGGGGCCGGTCTAGCACAGATACGCAGTATTTT

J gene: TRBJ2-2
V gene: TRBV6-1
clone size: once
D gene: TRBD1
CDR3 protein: CASSAGTGGGTGELFF
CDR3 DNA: TGTGCCAGCAGTGCCGGGACAGGGGGAGGGACCGGGGAGCTGTTTTTT

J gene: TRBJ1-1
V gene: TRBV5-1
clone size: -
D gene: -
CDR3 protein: CASSLYGESEAFF
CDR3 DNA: TGCGCCAGCAGCTTGTATGGGGAATCTGAAGCTTTCTTT

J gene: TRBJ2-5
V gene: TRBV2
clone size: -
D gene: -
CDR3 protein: CAGASSETQYF
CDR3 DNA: TGTGCCGGAGCTTCATCGGAGACCCAGTACTTC

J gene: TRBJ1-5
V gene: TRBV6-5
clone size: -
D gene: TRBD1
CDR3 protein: CASSSGQEYSNQPQHF
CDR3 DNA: TGTGCCAGCAGTTCGGGACAGGAGTATAGCAATCAGCCCCAGCATTTT

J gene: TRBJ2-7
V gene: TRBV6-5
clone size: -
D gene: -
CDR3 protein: CASSSPGRGYEQYF
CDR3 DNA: TGTGCCAGCAGTTCCCCCGGTCGGGGATACGAGCAGTACTTC

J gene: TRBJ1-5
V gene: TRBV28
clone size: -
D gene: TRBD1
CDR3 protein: CASSQGQVNQPQHF
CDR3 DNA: TGTGCCAGCAGTCAAGGACAGGTTAATCAGCCCCAGCATTTT

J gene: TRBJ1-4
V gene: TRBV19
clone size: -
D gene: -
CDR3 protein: CASSPGVNEKLFF
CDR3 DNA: TGTGCCAGTAGTCCCGGGGTAAATGAAAAACTGTTTTTT

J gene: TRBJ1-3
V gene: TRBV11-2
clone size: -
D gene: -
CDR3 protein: CASSLDNRVGNTIYF
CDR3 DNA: TGTGCCAGCAGCTTAGACAACAGAGTGGGCAACACCATATATTTT

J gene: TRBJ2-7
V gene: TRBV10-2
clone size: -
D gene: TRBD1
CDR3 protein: CASSPGQGTYEQYF
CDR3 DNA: TGCGCCAGCAGCCCGGGACAGGGGACCTACGAGCAGTACTTC

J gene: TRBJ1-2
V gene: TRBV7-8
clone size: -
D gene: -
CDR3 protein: CASSPLRTGYTF
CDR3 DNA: TGTGCCAGCAGCCCACTCCGGACTGGCTACACCTTC

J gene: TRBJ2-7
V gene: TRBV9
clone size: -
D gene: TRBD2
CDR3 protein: CASSVASLAGALLTYEQYF
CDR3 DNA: TGTGCCAGCAGCGTAGCTTCCCTAGCGGGGGCCTTACTCACCTACGAGCAGTACTTC

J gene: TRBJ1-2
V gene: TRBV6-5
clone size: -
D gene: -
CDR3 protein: CASRASVQSNYGYTF
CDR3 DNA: TGTGCCAGCAGAGCTTCGGTACAATCTAACTATGGCTACACCTTC

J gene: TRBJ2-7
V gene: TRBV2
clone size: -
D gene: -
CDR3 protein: CASSDTTQYEQYF
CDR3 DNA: TGTGCCAGCAGTGATACGACACAATACGAGCAGTACTTC